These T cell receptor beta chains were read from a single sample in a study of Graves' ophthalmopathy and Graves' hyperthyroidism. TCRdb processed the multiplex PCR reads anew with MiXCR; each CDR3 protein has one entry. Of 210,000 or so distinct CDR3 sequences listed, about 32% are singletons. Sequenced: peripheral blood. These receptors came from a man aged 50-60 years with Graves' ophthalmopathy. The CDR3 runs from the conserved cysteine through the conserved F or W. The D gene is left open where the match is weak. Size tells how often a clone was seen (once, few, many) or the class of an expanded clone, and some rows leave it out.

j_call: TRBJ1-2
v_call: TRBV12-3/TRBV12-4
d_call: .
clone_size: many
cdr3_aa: CASSPVGGAGDGYTF
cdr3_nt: TGTGCCAGCAGCCCCGTTGGGGGCGCGGGTGATGGCTACACCTTC

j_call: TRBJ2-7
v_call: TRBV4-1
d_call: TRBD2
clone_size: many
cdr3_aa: CASSHSPSPTSGRAGEQYF
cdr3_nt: TGCGCCAGCAGCCATTCACCCTCGCCAACTAGCGGGAGGGCCGGGGAGCAGTACTTC

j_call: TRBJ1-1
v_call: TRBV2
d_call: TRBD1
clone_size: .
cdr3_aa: CASSWGLQGLGVTEAFF
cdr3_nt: TGTGCCAGCAGTTGGGGGCTACAGGGGCTCGGGGTCACTGAAGCTTTCTTT

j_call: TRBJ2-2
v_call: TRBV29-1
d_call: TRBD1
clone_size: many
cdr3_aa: CSVEARQGLGTGELFF
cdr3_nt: TGCAGCGTTGAAGCTCGACAGGGCTTGGGCACCGGGGAGCTGTTTTTT

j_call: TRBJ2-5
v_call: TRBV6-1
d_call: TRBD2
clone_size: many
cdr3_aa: CASSERGSGTQYF
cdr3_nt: TGTGCCAGCAGTGAGCGGGGGTCGGGGACCCAGTACTTC

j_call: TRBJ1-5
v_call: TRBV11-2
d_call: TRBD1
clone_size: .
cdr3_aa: CASSLTSGTVGQPQHF
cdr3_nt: TGTGCCAGCAGCTTAACCTCCGGGACAGTGGGCCAGCCCCAGCATTTT

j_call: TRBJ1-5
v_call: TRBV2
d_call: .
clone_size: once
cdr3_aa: CASSPAVGLSNQPQHF
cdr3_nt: TGTGCCAGCAGTCCTGCCGTCGGCCTTAGCAATCAGCCCCAGCATTTT

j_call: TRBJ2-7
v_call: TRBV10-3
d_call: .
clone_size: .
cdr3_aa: CAISESAYEQYF
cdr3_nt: TGTGCCATCAGTGAGTCGGCCTACGAGCAGTACTTC

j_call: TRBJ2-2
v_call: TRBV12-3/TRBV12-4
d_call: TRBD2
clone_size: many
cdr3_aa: CASSLGSGGNTGELFF
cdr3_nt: TGTGCCAGCAGTTTAGGGAGCGGGGGTAACACCGGGGAGCTGTTTTTT

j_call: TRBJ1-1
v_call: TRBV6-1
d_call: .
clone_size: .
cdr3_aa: CAIYGQNTEAFF
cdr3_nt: TGTGCCATCTATGGACAAAACACTGAAGCTTTCTTT